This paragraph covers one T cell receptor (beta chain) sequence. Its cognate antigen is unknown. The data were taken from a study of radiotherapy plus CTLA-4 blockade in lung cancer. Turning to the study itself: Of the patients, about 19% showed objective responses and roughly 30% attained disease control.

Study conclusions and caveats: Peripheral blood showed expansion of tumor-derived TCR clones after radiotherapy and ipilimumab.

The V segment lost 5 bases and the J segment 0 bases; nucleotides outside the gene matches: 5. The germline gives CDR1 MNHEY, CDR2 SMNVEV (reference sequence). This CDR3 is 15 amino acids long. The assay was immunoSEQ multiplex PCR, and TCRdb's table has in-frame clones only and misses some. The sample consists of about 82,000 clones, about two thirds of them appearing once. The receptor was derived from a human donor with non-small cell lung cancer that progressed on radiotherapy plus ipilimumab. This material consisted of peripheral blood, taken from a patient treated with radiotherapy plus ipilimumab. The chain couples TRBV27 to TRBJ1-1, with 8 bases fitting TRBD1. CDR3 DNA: TGTGCCAGCAGTGGATACAGGGGGTTGAACACTGAAGCTTTCTTT. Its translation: CASSGYRGLNTEAFF.